This T cell receptor (beta chain) was sequenced during a study of T cells after yellow fever vaccination. Findings and limits, study-wide: Abundant clonotypes (contaminants from the bulk population) could be present in FACS-sorted repertoires.

TCRdb re-analysed the 5' RACE reads in MiXCR, keeping a single row per CDR3 protein. The sample lists 450,000 to 600,000 distinct CDR3 sequences; about a sixth were seen once. For this clonotype: Its antigen is unknown.

The V gene lost 8 bases and the J gene lost 5 bases, with 21 bases spanning the gap. CDR3 length equals 15 residues. Germline CDR1 is SNHLY and CDR2 is FYNNEI. The rearrangement uses TRBV2 and TRBJ2-5; possible D gene TRBD2, 6 bases. The sequenced sample was PBMCs, obtained 5 days after the first yellow fever vaccination. This TCR was recovered from a young man who received the YFV17D yellow fever vaccine. Written as DNA, the CDR3 is TGTGCCAGCGGAGAGGCGGGACCCGTCCAGGAGACCCAGTACTTC. This encodes CASGEAGPVQETQYF.